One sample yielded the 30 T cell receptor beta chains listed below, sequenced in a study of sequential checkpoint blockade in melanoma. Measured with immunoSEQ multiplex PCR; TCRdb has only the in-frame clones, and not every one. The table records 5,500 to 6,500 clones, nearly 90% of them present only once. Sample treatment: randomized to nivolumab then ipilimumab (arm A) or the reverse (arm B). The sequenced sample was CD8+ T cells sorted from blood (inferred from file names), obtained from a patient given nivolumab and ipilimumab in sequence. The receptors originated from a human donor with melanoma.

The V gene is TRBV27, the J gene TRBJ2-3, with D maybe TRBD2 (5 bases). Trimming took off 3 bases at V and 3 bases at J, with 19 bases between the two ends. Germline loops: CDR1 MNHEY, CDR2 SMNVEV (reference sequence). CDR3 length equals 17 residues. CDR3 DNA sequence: TGTGCCAGCAGTTTGGTTGAAGCGGACTCCGGAACAGATACGCAGTATTTT. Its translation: CASSLVEADSGTDTQYF.

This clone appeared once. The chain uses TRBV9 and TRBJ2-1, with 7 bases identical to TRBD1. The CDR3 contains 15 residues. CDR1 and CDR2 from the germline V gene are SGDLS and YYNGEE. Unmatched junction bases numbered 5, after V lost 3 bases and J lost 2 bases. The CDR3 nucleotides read TGTGCCAGCAGCGCGACAGGGACCACCTACAATGAGCAGTTCTTC. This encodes CASSATGTTYNEQFF.

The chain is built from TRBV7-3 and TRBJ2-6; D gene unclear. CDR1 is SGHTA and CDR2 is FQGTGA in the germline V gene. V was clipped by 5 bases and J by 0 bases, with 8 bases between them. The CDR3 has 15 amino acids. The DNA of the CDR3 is TGTGCCAGCAGCCTCTACCCCTCTGGGGCCAACGTCCTGACTTTC. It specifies CASSLYPSGANVLTF.

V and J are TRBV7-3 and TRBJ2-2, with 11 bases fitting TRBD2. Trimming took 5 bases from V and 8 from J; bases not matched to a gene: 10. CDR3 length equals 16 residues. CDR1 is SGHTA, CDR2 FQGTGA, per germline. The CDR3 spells CASSPGLADNSGELFF. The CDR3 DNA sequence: TGTGCCAGCAGCCCGGGACTAGCGGATAATTCTGGGGAGCTGTTTTTT. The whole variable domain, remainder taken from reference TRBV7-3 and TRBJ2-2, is GAGVSQTPSNKVTEKGKYVELRCDPISGHTALYWYRQSLGQGPEFLIYFQGTGAADDSGLPNDRFFAVRPEGSVSTLKIQRTERGDSAVYLCASSPGLADNSGELFFGEGSRLTVL.

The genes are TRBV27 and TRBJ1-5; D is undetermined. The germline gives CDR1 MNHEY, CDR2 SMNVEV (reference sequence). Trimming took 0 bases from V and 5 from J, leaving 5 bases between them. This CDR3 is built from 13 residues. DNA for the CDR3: TGTGCCAGCAGTTTATCCCCTCATCAGCCCCAGCATTTT. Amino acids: CASSLSPHQPQHF.

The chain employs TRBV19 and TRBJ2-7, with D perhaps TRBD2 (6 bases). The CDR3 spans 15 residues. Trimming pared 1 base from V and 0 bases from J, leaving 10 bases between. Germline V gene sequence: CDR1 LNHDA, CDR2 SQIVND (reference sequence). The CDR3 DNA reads TGTGCCAGTAGTATAGGGGCTAGCGACTCCTACGAGCAGTACTTC. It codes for CASSIGASDSYEQYF.

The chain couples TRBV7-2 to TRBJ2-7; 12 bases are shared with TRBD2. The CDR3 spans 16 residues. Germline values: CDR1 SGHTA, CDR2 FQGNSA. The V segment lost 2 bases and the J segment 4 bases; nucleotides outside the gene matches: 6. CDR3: CASSLYASGRAYEQYF. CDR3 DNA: TGTGCCAGCAGCTTATATGCTAGCGGGAGGGCTTACGAGCAGTACTTC.

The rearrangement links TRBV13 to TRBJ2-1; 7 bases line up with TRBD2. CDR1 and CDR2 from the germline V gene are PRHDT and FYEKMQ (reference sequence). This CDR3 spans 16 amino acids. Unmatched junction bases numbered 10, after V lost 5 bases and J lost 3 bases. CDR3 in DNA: TGTGCCAGCAGCCCCTCCGGGGGGACTGTCTACAATGAGCAGTTCTTC. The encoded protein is CASSPSGGTVYNEQFF.

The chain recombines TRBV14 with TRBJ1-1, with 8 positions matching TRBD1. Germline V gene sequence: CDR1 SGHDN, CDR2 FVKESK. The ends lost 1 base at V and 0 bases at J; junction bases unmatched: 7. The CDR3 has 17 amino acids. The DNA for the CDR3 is TGTGCCAGCAGCCAAGTGGCGGCAGGGGGCTTGAACACTGAAGCTTTCTTT. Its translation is CASSQVAAGGLNTEAFF.

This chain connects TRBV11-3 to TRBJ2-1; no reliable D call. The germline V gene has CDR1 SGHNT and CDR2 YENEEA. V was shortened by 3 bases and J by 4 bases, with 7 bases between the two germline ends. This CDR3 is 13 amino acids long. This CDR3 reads CASSFSSYNEQFF. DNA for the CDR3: TGTGCCAGCAGCTTCTCCAGTTACAATGAGCAGTTCTTC.

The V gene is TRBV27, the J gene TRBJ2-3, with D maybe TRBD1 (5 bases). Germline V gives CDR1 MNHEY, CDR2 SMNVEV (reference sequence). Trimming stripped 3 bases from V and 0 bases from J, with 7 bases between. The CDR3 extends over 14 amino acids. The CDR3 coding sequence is TGTGCCAGCAGTTTTTGGGGCAGCACAGATACGCAGTATTTT. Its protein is CASSFWGSTDTQYF.

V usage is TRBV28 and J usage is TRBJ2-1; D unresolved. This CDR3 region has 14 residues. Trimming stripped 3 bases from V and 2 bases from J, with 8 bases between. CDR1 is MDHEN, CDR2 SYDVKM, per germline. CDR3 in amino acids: CASSFPGTYNEQFF. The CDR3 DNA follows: TGTGCCAGCAGTTTCCCGGGTACCTACAATGAGCAGTTCTTC.

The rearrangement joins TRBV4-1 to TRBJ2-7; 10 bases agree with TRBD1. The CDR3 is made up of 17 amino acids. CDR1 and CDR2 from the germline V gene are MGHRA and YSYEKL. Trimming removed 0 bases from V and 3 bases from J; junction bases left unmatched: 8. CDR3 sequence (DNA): TGCGCCAGCAGCCAAGATTATATGGGGGACAGGGGCTACGAGCAGTACTTC. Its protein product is CASSQDYMGDRGYEQYF.

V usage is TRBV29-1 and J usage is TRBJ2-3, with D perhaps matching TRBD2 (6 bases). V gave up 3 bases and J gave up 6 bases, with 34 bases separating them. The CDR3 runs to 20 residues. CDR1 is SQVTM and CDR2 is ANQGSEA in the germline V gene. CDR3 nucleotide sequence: TGCAGCGTTGACGGTTTGTGGGAAATAGCGGAGGGTGGGACTCGCGATACGCAGTATTTT. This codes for CSVDGLWEIAEGGTRDTQYF.

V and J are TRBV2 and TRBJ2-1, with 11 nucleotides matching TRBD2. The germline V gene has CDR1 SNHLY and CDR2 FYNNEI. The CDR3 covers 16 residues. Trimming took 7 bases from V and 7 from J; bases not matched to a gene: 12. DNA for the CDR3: TGTGCCAGCACCCCCTCCGGGACTAGCGGTCTGAATGAGCAGTTCTTC. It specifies CASTPSGTSGLNEQFF.

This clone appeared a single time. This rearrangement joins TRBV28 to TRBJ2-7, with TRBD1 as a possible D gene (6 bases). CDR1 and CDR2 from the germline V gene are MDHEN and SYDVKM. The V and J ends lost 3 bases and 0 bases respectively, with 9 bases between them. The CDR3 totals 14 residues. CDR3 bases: TGTGCCAGCAGTTTTTTGGGGGCCTCCTACGAGCAGTACTTC. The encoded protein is CASSFLGASYEQYF.

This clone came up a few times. In nucleotides, the CDR3 is TGTGCCAGTAGCCCATGGACACATTACAATGAGCAGTTCTTC. Protein sequence: CASSPWTHYNEQFF. J is TRBJ2-1 and V is TRBV19, with D possibly matching TRBD1 (5 bases). Germline CDR1 reads LNHDA; CDR2 reads SQIVND (reference sequence). Between the trimmed V and J ends, which lost 6 bases and 4 bases, there was a span of 13 bases. The CDR3 has 14 residues.

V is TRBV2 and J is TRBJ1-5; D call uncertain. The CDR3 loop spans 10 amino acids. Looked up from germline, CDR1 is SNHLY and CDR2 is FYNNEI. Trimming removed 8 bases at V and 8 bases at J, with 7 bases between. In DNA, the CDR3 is TGTGCCAGCGGGCCGGAGCCCCAGCATTTT. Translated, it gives CASGPEPQHF.

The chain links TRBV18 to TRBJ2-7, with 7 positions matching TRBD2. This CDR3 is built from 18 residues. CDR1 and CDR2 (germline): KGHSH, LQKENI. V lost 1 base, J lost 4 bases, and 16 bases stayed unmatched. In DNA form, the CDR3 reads TGTGCCAGCTCACCACGTGAAAGCGGGATCCCACCTGGGTACGAGCAGTACTTC. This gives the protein CASSPRESGIPPGYEQYF.

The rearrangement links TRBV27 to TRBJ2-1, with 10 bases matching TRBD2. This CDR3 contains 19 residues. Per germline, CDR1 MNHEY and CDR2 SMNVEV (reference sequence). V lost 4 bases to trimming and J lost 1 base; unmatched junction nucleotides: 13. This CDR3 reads CASSSRLAGSPLSYNEQFF. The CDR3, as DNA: TGTGCCAGCAGTTCCAGACTAGCGGGCTCCCCTTTATCCTACAATGAGCAGTTCTTC.

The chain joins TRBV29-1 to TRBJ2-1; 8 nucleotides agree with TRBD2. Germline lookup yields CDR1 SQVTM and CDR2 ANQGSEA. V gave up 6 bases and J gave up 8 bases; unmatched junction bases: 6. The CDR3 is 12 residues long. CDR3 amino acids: CSVRTSSYEQFF. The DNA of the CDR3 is TGCAGCGTCCGGACTAGCAGCTATGAGCAGTTCTTC.

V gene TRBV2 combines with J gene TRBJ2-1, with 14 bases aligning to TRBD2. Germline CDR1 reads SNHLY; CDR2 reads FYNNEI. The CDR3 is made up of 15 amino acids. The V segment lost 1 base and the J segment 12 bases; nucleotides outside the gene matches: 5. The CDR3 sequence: CASSEGTSGRRSQFF. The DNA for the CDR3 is TGTGCCAGCAGTGAAGGGACTAGCGGGAGGAGGTCGCAGTTCTTC.

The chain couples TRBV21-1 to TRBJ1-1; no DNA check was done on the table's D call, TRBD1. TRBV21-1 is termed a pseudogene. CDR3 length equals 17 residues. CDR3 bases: TGTGCCAGCAGCAGAGGGGGACAGGGGAGAAGGATAGCTGAAGCTTTCTTT. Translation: CASSRGGQGRRIAEAFF.

CDR3 sequence reads: CASSIGLAPNEQFF. CDR3 sequence (DNA): TGTGCCAGTAGTATAGGCCTAGCGCCCAATGAGCAGTTCTTC. The chain recombines TRBV19 with TRBJ2-1; a weak D match, TRBD2 (6 bases). Germline V CDR1 and CDR2: LNHDA, SQIVND (reference sequence). This CDR3 has 14 residues. V was clipped by 1 base and J by 6 bases, with 10 bases between them.

For the CDR3, the DNA is TGTGCCAGCGAAACAGGGCAGGACACCGGGGAGCTGTTTTTT. Translating it yields CASETGQDTGELFF. The chain joins TRBV6-1 to TRBJ2-2, with D tentatively TRBD1 (6 bases). Trimming took 8 bases from V and 3 from J, leaving 13 bases between them. Germline assignment: CDR1 MNHNS and CDR2 SASEGT. CDR3 length equals 14 residues.

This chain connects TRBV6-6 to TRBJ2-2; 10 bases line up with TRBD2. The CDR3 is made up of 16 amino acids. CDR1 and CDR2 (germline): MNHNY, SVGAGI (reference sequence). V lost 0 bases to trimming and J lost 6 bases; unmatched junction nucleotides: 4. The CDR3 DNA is TGTGCCAGCAGTTACTCGGCTAGCGGGAGTGCCGGGGAGCTGTTTTTT. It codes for CASSYSASGSAGELFF.

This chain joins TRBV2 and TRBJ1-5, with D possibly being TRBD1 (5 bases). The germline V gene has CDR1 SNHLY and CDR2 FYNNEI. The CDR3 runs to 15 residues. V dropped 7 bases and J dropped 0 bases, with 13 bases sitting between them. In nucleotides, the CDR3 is TGTGCCAGCACCCAGGACACCTATAGCAATCAGCCCCAGCATTTT. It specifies CASTQDTYSNQPQHF.

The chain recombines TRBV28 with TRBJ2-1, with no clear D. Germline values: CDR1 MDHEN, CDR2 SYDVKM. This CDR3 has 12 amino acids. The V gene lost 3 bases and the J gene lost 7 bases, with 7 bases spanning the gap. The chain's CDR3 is CASSFSGNEQFF. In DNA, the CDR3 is TGTGCCAGCAGTTTCTCGGGTAATGAGCAGTTCTTC.

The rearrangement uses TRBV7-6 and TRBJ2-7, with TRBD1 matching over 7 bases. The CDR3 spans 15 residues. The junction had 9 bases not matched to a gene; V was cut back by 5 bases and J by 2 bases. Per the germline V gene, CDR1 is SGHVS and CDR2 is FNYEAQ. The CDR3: CASSATRDSTYEQYF. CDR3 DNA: TGTGCCAGCAGCGCCACGAGGGACAGCACCTACGAGCAGTACTTC. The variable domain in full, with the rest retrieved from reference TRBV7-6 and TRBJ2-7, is GAGVSQSPRYKVTKRGQDVALRCDPISGHVSLYWYRQALGQGPEFLTYFNYEAQQDKSGLPNDRFSAERPEGSISTLTIQRTEQRDSAMYRCASSATRDSTYEQYFGPGTRLTVT.

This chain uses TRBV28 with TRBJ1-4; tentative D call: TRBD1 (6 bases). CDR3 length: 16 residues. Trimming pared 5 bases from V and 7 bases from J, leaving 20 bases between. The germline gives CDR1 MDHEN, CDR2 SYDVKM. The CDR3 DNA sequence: TGTGCCAGCAGTCCTCCTCTGGGACAATGGGGTGAAAAACTGTTTTTT. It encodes CASSPPLGQWGEKLFF.